Each of the 6 T cell receptor beta chains below was sequenced from the same sample in a study of vaccination and CD4 T cells after COVID-19. With the Oncomine TCR Beta short-read assay, DNA from cultured CD4+ T cells was sequenced. TCRdb ran MiXCR on the PCR reads and lists one entry per CDR3 protein. The table lists 6,000 to 8,000 distinct CDR3 sequences, roughly two fifths of them singletons. The treatment: roughly ten-day PBMC culture with coronavirus spike peptide pools or control peptides (ViraFEST assay). CD4+ T lymphocytes from the unexposed donor were collected before the COVID-19 pandemic (2011-2018). These TCRs are of unknown antigen specificity. The sample consisted of CD4+ T cells from blood, cultured in vitro. Receptors were obtained from a human donor in good health.

The sample holds a few counts of this clonotype. V and J are TRBV5-4 and TRBJ2-7; TRBD1 matches at 8 bases. Germline-derived CDR1 and CDR2 are SGHNT and YYREEE (reference sequence). CDR3 size: 15 residues. V shed 0 bases and J 5 bases; nucleotides not matched to a gene: 7. The CDR3 spells CASSLAGQGKNEQYF. CDR3 DNA: TGTGCCAGCAGCTTGGCCGGACAGGGAAAGAACGAGCAGTACTTC.

The chain carries TRBV12-3 or TRBV12-4 and TRBJ2-3; TRBD2 agrees at 8 bases. Trimming removed 2 bases from V and 0 bases from J; junction bases left unmatched: 7. The CDR3 contains 17 residues. CDR3 protein: CASSLMSGGPSTDTQYF. The CDR3 bases are TGTGCCAGCAGTTTAATGAGCGGGGGACCTAGCACAGATACGCAGTATTTT.

This clonotype was observed a single time. CDR3 in amino acids: CASSPSSTGVGYTF. CDR3 bases: TGCGCCAGCAGCCCGTCATCGACAGGGGTTGGCTACACCTTC. The chain has TRBV4-3 and TRBJ1-2, with TRBD1 matching 8 bases. Trimming took 4 bases from V and 7 from J; bases not matched to a gene: 8. This CDR3 is built from 14 residues. CDR1 and CDR2 (germline): LGHNA, YSLEER.

This rearrangement joins TRBV6-1 to TRBJ1-6, with D perhaps TRBD1 (6 bases). V shed 6 bases and J shed 5 bases, with 14 bases lying between them. This CDR3 has 15 residues. The germline CDR1 and CDR2 sequences are MNHNS and SASEGT. In DNA, the CDR3 is TGTGCCAGCAGACCTATGGACAGAAATAATTCACCCCTCCACTTT. It encodes CASRPMDRNNSPLHF.

This clonotype was counted a few times. The chain employs TRBV20-1 and TRBJ2-5; possibly TRBD1 or TRBD2 for D (5 bases each). Germline-derived CDR1 and CDR2 are DFQATT and SNEGSKA (reference sequence). Deletions cut 8 bases from V and 5 bases from J, with 18 bases between. This CDR3 region has 13 residues. CDR3 DNA: TGCAGTTCCCCGGGACCCTCGAAGGAGACCCAGTACTTC. Protein sequence: CSSPGPSKETQYF.

For the CDR3, the DNA is TGCGCCAGCAGCCAAGTAGCGGGGGCCGGGGAGACCCAGTACTTC. This translates into CASSQVAGAGETQYF. The chain combines TRBV4-3 with TRBJ2-5; TRBD2 matches 9 bases. Germline V gene sequence: CDR1 LGHNA, CDR2 YSLEER. J was trimmed by 5 bases and V by 1 base; bases with no gene match: 5. This CDR3 contains 15 residues.